This T cell receptor (beta chain) originates from a study of T cell responses to AZD1222 COVID-19 vaccine. About this clone: Its antigen is still unknown.

J lost 4 bases, V lost 1 base, and 8 bases had no gene match. This CDR3 is built from 17 residues. The germline CDR1 and CDR2 sequences are MDHEN and SYDVKM. The table came from immunoSEQ multiplex PCR; TCRdb's copy has only in-frame clones and leaves some out. The profile shows around 84,000 clones, about 91% of them singletons. Whole-study results and caveats: AZD1222 recipients seropositive at baseline numbered only 5 or 6. It was only after the peak T cell response that any repertoires were sampled.

The rearrangement links TRBV28 to TRBJ1-3, with 9 bases identical to TRBD1. The sample consisted of peripheral blood, taken on day 0 of MenACWY control vaccination. The receptor comes from an adult in good health. CDR3 protein: CASSLYTGGGWGNTIYF. The CDR3 DNA follows: TGTGCCAGCAGTTTATACACAGGGGGCGGATGGGGAAACACCATATATTTT.